This T cell receptor (beta chain) was captured by sequencing in a study of blood T cell repertoires in COVID-19. Background on the study: Samples representing acute and convalescent COVID-19 were sourced from the United States, Italy and Spain. Sample material is recorded as cDNA or gDNA derived from T cells, B-cell-depleted T cells, or PBMCs.

In terms of age and location, participants ranged from roughly 18 to 95 years and lived in about two dozen US areas. Allocation to cohorts depended on clinical history reported by the participants. Repertoires were generated with immunoSEQ multiplex PCR, while TCRdb's copy carries only in-frame clones and drops some. The table records about 320,000 clones, 70% to 90% of them present only once. The CDR3 has 13 amino acids. V lost 5 bases to trimming and J lost 1 base; unmatched junction nucleotides: 1. The specimen sequenced was PBMCs or T cells enriched from blood (not recorded which). The chain joins TRBV12-3 or TRBV12-4 to TRBJ1-1, with 7 positions matching TRBD1. The clonotype comes from a young woman who had recovered from COVID-19. The CDR3 reads CASSRTGNTEAFF. CDR3 coding DNA: TGTGCCAGCAGTCGGACAGGGAACACTGAAGCTTTCTTT.